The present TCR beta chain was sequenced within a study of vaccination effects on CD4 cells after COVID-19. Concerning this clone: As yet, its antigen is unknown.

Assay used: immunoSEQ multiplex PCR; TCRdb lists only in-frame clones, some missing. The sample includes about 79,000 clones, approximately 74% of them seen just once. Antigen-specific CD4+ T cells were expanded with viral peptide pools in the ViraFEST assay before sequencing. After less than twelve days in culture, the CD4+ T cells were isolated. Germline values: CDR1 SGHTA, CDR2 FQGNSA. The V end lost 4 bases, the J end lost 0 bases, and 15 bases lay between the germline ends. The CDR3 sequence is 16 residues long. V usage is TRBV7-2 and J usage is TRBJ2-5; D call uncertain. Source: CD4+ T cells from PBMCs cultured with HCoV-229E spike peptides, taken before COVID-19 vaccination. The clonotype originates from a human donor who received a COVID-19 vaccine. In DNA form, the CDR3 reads TGTGCCAGCAGCTCCCGAGCAGGCATGTACCAAGAGACCCAGTACTTC. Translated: CASSSRAGMYQETQYF.